The 23 T cell receptor beta chains listed next were all sequenced from one sample in a study of blood T cell repertoires in COVID-19. The table came from immunoSEQ multiplex PCR; TCRdb's copy has only in-frame clones and leaves some out. The sample carries over 85,000 clones, 70% to 90% recorded once. Sequences were obtained from peripheral blood. All receptors come from a human donor in a cohort sampled during active COVID-19.

The J gene is TRBJ1-2, the V gene TRBV5-1; the match to TRBD1 covers 7 bases. V lost 0 bases, J lost 5 bases, and 10 bases stayed unmatched. The CDR3 spans 16 residues. Germline CDR1 and CDR2: SGHRS and YFSETQ. CDR3 bases: TGCGCCAGCAGCTTGGTCGGAGGGGGCGGTATATATGGCTACACCTTC. Translated, it gives CASSLVGGGGIYGYTF.

This clone was detected ten times or more. The CDR3: CASSSVPGTSGDYEQYF. As DNA, the CDR3 is TGTGCCAGCAGCTCAGTCCCCGGGACTAGCGGAGACTACGAGCAGTACTTC. The chain combines TRBV13 with TRBJ2-7; TRBD2 matches at 11 bases. The CDR3 contains 17 residues. CDR1 is PRHDT and CDR2 is FYEKMQ in the germline V gene (reference sequence). V shed 4 bases and J 3 bases; nucleotides not matched to a gene: 11.

This rearrangement joins TRBV9 to TRBJ2-5, with TRBD1 as a possible D gene (6 bases). The CDR3 spans 15 residues. V was shortened by 0 bases and J by 3 bases, with 12 bases between the two germline ends. Germline-derived CDR1 and CDR2 are SGDLS and YYNGEE. CDR3 nucleotide sequence: TGTGCCAGCAGCGTAGAGGGACAAAGCAAAGAGACCCAGTACTTC. It is translated as CASSVEGQSKETQYF. Filled out from reference TRBV9 and TRBJ2-5, the complete variable domain reads DSGVTQTPKHLITATGQRVTLRCSPRSGDLSVYWYQQSLDQGLQFLIQYYNGEERAKGNILERFSAQQFPDLHSELNLSSLELGDSALYFCASSVEGQSKETQYFGPGTRLLVL.

This clone was found a few times. CDR3 bases: TGTGCCAGCAGCTTCGGGGACAGAAGGAATGAAAAACTGTTTTTT. This gives the protein CASSFGDRRNEKLFF. This rearrangement joins TRBV11-2 to TRBJ1-4; 7 bases are a match to TRBD1. Per the germline V gene, CDR1 is SGHAT and CDR2 is FQNNGV. The CDR3 is made up of 15 amino acids. J gave up 5 bases and V 3 bases, and 6 bases lay outside the gene matches.

CDR3 amino acids: CASSFTAGGPDTQYF. The DNA for the CDR3 is TGTGCCAGCAGCTTCACGGCGGGAGGGCCGGATACGCAGTATTTT. The chain links TRBV11-2 to TRBJ2-3; 9 bases line up with TRBD2. J lost 6 bases, V lost 3 bases, and 7 bases had no gene match. Germline lookup yields CDR1 SGHAT and CDR2 FQNNGV. The CDR3 has 15 residues.

This clone has only one observation. This chain joins TRBV6-4 and TRBJ1-5; D is possibly TRBD1 (6 bases). Germline assignment: CDR1 MRHNA and CDR2 SNTAGT. The V end lost 4 bases, the J end lost 3 bases, and 10 bases lay between the germline ends. This CDR3 spans 14 amino acids. The CDR3: CASSADRNNQPQHF. CDR3 nucleotide sequence: TGTGCCAGCAGTGCTGACAGGAACAATCAGCCCCAGCATTTT.

The chain links TRBV11-2 to TRBJ2-7; 8 bases align to TRBD2. CDR1 is SGHAT, CDR2 FQNNGV, per germline. With 5 bases clipped from V and 2 bases from J, the junction kept 11 bases outside the gene matches. The CDR3 length is 16 residues. The CDR3 region has the DNA TGTGCCAGCAGCCCCCGGCGGGGAGCGGGGGCCTACGAGCAGTACTTC. Translation: CASSPRRGAGAYEQYF.

This clone was detected only once. The V call is TRBV7-2, the J call TRBJ2-7; TRBD1 matches at 8 bases. The germline gives CDR1 SGHTA, CDR2 FQGNSA. Losses at the gene ends were 1 base for V and 6 bases for J; bases not matched to a gene: 8. The CDR3 has 15 amino acids. CDR3 DNA sequence: TGTGCCAGCAGCTTAGGGCCGGGACAGGCGGGCGAGCAGTACTTC. This sequence encodes CASSLGPGQAGEQYF.

The chain links TRBV4-2 to TRBJ2-5; tentative D call: TRBD2 (6 bases). V dropped 1 base and J dropped 0 bases, with 12 bases sitting between them. This CDR3 is 16 amino acids long. Germline V gene lookup returns CDR1 LGHNA and CDR2 YNFKEQ. This CDR3 reads CASSQVASENQETQYF. The DNA for the CDR3 is TGTGCCAGCAGCCAAGTGGCTAGCGAGAACCAAGAGACCCAGTACTTC.

This clone was recorded a few times. The chain recombines TRBV14 with TRBJ1-5; no reliable D call. CDR1 and CDR2 from the germline V gene are SGHDN and FVKESK. With 3 bases removed from V and 11 bases from J, the gap between germline ends came to 14 bases. The CDR3 has 13 amino acids. DNA for the CDR3: TGTGCCAGCAGCCAGACCCGTAGCGAAGCCCAGCATTTT. Encoded protein: CASSQTRSEAQHF.

This clone was counted only a few times. The gene calls are TRBV27 and TRBJ2-3; possible D gene TRBD1, 6 bases. V lost 6 bases, J lost 8 bases, and 18 bases lay in between. Germline CDR1 and CDR2: MNHEY and SMNVEV (reference sequence). The CDR3 has 14 amino acids. This CDR3 is CASSRLQGLGTQYF. The CDR3 DNA reads as TGTGCCAGCAGCCGACTACAGGGTCTGGGTACGCAGTATTTT.

Here the CDR3 reads CASSFGEDQPQHF. The DNA of the CDR3 is TGCGCCAGCAGCTTCGGGGAGGACCAGCCCCAGCATTTT. The rearrangement links TRBV5-1 to TRBJ1-5; D uncertain. The V end lost 2 bases, the J end lost 7 bases, and 10 bases lay between the germline ends. From germline, CDR1 is SGHRS and CDR2 YFSETQ. CDR3 length equals 13 residues.

The chain uses TRBV25-1 and TRBJ2-7; 9 bases are shared with TRBD2. The CDR3 has 15 amino acids. V was pared by 6 bases and J by 3 bases, with 9 bases of the junction left unmatched. Germline V gives CDR1 MGHDK, CDR2 SYGVNS. The CDR3 DNA reads as TGTGCCAGCAGGGGGGGGCTAGCGGGACTCTACGAGCAGTACTTC. Its translation is CASRGGLAGLYEQYF.

This clone was observed once. The rearrangement links TRBV7-3 to TRBJ2-3; possibly TRBD2 for D (6 bases). Per germline, CDR1 SGHTA and CDR2 FQGTGA. Trimming pared 8 bases from V and 3 bases from J, leaving 18 bases between. The CDR3 consists of 15 residues. The CDR3 DNA sequence: TGTGCCAGCTCAGGAGGGCTAGCTTCTACAGATACGCAGTATTTT. It yields the protein CASSGGLASTDTQYF.

This clone was seen a few times. The chain uses TRBV28 and TRBJ1-4; D is ambiguous. The CDR3 runs to 13 residues. Germline loops: CDR1 MDHEN, CDR2 SYDVKM. The V gene lost 6 bases and the J gene lost 8 bases, with 13 bases spanning the gap. The CDR3 sequence: CASSSTRVEKLFF. The CDR3 nucleotides are TGTGCCAGCAGCTCTACTAGGGTCGAAAAACTGTTTTTT.

The rearrangement joins TRBV29-1 to TRBJ2-3; 9 bases align to TRBD1. CDR1 is SQVTM, CDR2 ANQGSEA, per germline. The CDR3 sequence is 14 residues long. Trimming took 6 bases from V and 4 from J; bases not matched to a gene: 8. The CDR3 region is CSVVRTGAPDTQYF. CDR3 nucleotides: TGCAGCGTCGTGAGGACAGGGGCCCCAGATACGCAGTATTTT.

The chain carries TRBV6-1 and TRBJ1-2; TRBD1 matches at 7 bases. Germline V CDR1 and CDR2: MNHNS, SASEGT. J was trimmed by 7 bases and V by 1 base; bases with no gene match: 6. The CDR3 contains 14 residues. Here the CDR3 reads CASSEVGGRAGYTF. The CDR3 nucleotides read TGTGCCAGCAGTGAAGTAGGGGGCAGGGCTGGCTACACCTTC.

This clone has only one observation. The V call is TRBV27, the J call TRBJ2-7; no firm D call. This CDR3 has 13 residues. Germline V gives CDR1 MNHEY, CDR2 SMNVEV (reference sequence). Trimming took 6 bases from V and 7 from J, leaving 16 bases between them. Here the CDR3 reads CASREHEAVEQYF. The CDR3, as DNA: TGTGCCAGCAGGGAACATGAGGCCGTGGAGCAGTACTTC.

The chain has TRBV18 and TRBJ2-3; D gene ambiguous. This CDR3 comprises 15 residues. V was trimmed by 2 bases and J by 0 bases, leaving 9 bases between them. From germline, CDR1 is KGHSH and CDR2 LQKENI. Written as DNA, the CDR3 is TGTGCCAGCTCACCAAATGGCGGCAGCACAGATACGCAGTATTTT. It yields the protein CASSPNGGSTDTQYF.

The V and J genes are TRBV5-4 and TRBJ2-3; 7 nucleotides match TRBD1. Germline trimming cut 4 bases from V and 4 bases from J; bases unmatched to any gene: 9. CDR3 length equals 15 residues. The germline CDR1 and CDR2 sequences are SGHNT and YYREEE (reference sequence). The CDR3 loop reads CASSTPQGLADTQYF. The DNA for the CDR3 is TGTGCCAGCAGCACGCCACAGGGGCTCGCAGATACGCAGTATTTT.

V gene TRBV5-4 combines with J gene TRBJ2-7; D may be TRBD2 (5 bases). V dropped 0 bases and J dropped 2 bases, with 12 bases sitting between them. The CDR3 runs 15 residues. The germline gives CDR1 SGHNT, CDR2 YYREEE (reference sequence). This chain's CDR3 is CASSLVGRLPYEQYF. DNA of the CDR3: TGTGCCAGCAGCTTGGTTGGGAGACTACCCTACGAGCAGTACTTC.

The rearrangement uses TRBV4-2 and TRBJ2-7, with D perhaps TRBD2 (6 bases). V was clipped by 0 bases and J by 2 bases, with 14 bases between them. This CDR3 is built from 16 residues. The germline V gene encodes CDR1 LGHNA and CDR2 YNFKEQ. The DNA for the CDR3 is TGTGCCAGCAGCCAAGATGAGTGGGAGGCTACCTACGAGCAGTACTTC. It specifies CASSQDEWEATYEQYF.

This rearrangement joins TRBV4-2 to TRBJ2-7; 7 bases are shared with TRBD2. Germline-derived CDR1 and CDR2 are LGHNA and YNFKEQ. J gave up 2 bases and V 1 base, and 11 bases lay outside the gene matches. CDR3 size: 17 residues. The CDR3 coding sequence is TGTGCCAGCAGCCAAGCCGTTTCAAGGGAGGGGACCTACGAGCAGTACTTC. As protein: CASSQAVSREGTYEQYF.